The subject of this entry is one T cell receptor (beta chain). Its antigen remains unidentified. The data originate from a study of cytomegalovirus exposure and HLA in healthy donors. Study-level findings and limits: Three CMV-associated chains were confirmed in vitro to be specific for CMV antigens. Productive status was seen about 87% or about 30% of the time for most TCR beta V segments in an earlier analysis. Within a later analysis, the majority of CMV-associated TCR beta chains appeared HLA-restricted.

Donors showed nominal health when sampled, although they likely had unrecorded immune exposures. Germline lookup yields CDR1 SGHRS and CDR2 YFSETQ. With V trimmed by 0 bases and J by 7 bases, 3 bases remained unmatched. CDR3 size: 15 residues. The study ran its PCR with 60 Vbeta and 13 Jbeta primers. Measured with immunoSEQ multiplex PCR; TCRdb has only the in-frame clones, and not every one. The sample consists of about 160,000 clones, approximately 76% of them appearing once. The source of this sequence is a man in his fifties or sixties in good health and CMV-seronegative. The V and J genes are TRBV5-1 and TRBJ2-2; 10 nucleotides agree with TRBD2. Sequenced: PBMCs. This CDR3 reads CASSLEASGSGELFF. The CDR3 nucleotides read TGCGCCAGCAGCTTGGAAGCTAGCGGGAGCGGGGAGCTGTTTTTT.